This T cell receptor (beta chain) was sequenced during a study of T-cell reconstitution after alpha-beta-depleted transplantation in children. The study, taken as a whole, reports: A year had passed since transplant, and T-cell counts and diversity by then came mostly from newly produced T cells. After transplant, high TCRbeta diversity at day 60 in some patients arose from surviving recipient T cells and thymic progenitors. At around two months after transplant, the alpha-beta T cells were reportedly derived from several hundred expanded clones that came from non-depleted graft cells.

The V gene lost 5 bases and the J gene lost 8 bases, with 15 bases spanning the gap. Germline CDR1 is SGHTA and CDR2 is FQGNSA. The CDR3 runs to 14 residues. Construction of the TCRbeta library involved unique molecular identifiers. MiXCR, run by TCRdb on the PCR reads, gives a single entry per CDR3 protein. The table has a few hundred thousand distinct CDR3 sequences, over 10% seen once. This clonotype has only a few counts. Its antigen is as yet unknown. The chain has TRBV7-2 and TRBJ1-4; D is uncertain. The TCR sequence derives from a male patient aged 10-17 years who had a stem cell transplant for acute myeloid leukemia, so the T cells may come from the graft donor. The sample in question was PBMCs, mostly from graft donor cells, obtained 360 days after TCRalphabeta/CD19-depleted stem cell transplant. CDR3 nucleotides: TGTGCCAGCAGCCCCTCATCGCGGCTGGAAAAACTGTTTTTT. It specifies CASSPSSRLEKLFF.